The 21 T cell receptor beta chains presented below share a single source sample, sequenced in a study of T cells in Graves' hyperthyroidism and ophthalmopathy. RNA transcripts yielded amplified TCR beta CDR3 regions. Initially, a first-round RT-PCR of the TCR CDR3 employed the HTBI primer set. TCRdb processed the multiplex PCR reads anew with MiXCR; each CDR3 protein has one entry. This table holds about 700,000 distinct CDR3 sequences, around 15% found once. The sample was blood. The source is a young woman with Graves' hyperthyroidism.

The CDR3 region has the DNA TGCAGTGCCGGAGCGGGCTCCTACAATGAGCAGTTCTTC. This gives the protein CSAGAGSYNEQFF. The chain links TRBV20-1 to TRBJ2-1; D possibly corresponds to TRBD2 (6 bases). Germline V lookup: CDR1 DFQATT, CDR2 SNEGSKA (reference sequence). The CDR3 is 13 residues long. V lost 6 bases, J lost 0 bases, and 9 bases lay in between.

This clonotype occurred many times. The chain joins TRBV12-3 or TRBV12-4 to TRBJ1-1; tentative D call: TRBD1 (6 bases). V was trimmed by 6 bases and J by 0 bases, leaving 11 bases between them. The CDR3 runs 14 residues. CDR3 region: CASRSRGVNTEAFF. CDR3 nucleotide sequence: TGTGCCAGCAGGTCAAGGGGGGTGAACACTGAAGCTTTCTTT.

The gene calls are TRBV27 and TRBJ2-3; no firm D call. The germline V and J ends were trimmed by 2 bases and 2 bases, with 8 bases remaining between them. Germline lookup yields CDR1 MNHEY and CDR2 SMNVEV (reference sequence). This CDR3 spans 14 amino acids. CDR3 protein: CASSLISDTDTQYF. CDR3 nucleotide sequence: TGTGCCAGCAGTTTAATCAGCGACACAGATACGCAGTATTTT.

This clonotype showed up many times. The chain couples TRBV7-2 to TRBJ2-5, with TRBD2 matching over 15 bases. CDR3 length equals 18 residues. V trimming: 5 bases; J trimming: 1 base; junction bases outside the gene matches: 8. Per germline, CDR1 SGHTA and CDR2 FQGNSA. The CDR3 DNA follows: TGTGCCAGCAGCGGATCGGGACTAGCGGGAGGACTCCAAGAGACCCAGTACTTC. Translation: CASSGSGLAGGLQETQYF.

V gene TRBV4-2 combines with J gene TRBJ2-7; D may be TRBD1 or TRBD2 (6 bases each). Per germline, CDR1 LGHNA and CDR2 YNFKEQ. V lost 1 base to trimming and J lost 6 bases, with 13 bases between them. The length of the CDR3 is 14 residues. DNA of the CDR3: TGTGCCAGCAGCCAAGGCGCTGAGGGGGGCGAGCAGTACTTC. Amino acid sequence: CASSQGAEGGEQYF.

This clonotype appeared once. This may be a read error, as it is one base from a much larger clone. The CDR3, as DNA: TGTGCCAGCAGTTTACTGGGGACAGTCTCCTACGAGCAGTTCTTC. It specifies CASSLLGTVSYEQFF. The chain combines TRBV28 with TRBJ2-7, with 7 bases matching TRBD1. The J call may be incorrect, as the DNA end agrees better with TRBJ2-1. CDR1 and CDR2 (germline): MDHEN, SYDVKM. This CDR3 has 15 residues.

This clonotype was observed a handful of times. The CDR3 here is CASSAPGQGAYEQFF. As DNA, the CDR3 is TGTGCCAGTAGTGCCCCGGGACAGGGAGCCTATGAGCAGTTCTTC. V and J are TRBV19 and TRBJ2-1; TRBD1 matches at 9 bases. V lost 5 bases to trimming and J lost 8 bases; unmatched junction nucleotides: 10. The germline V gene encodes CDR1 LNHDA and CDR2 SQIVND (reference sequence). The CDR3 runs 15 residues.

This clonotype was recorded at least ten times. The rearrangement joins TRBV20-1 to TRBJ2-7; 14 positions match TRBD2. Germline CDR1 is DFQATT and CDR2 is SNEGSKA (reference sequence). The CDR3 runs to 20 residues. V shed 5 bases and J 6 bases; nucleotides not matched to a gene: 24. CDR3 nucleotides: TGCAGTGCTCCTCCGACTAGCGGGAGGGCCTATATTACCCCTTTGGGCGAGCAGTACTTC. This gives the protein CSAPPTSGRAYITPLGEQYF.

This clonotype was counted between two and nine times. The conserved final phenylalanine or tryptophan is absent from the CDR3, which likely points to a read error. This chain links TRBV20-1 with TRBJ2-5, with 12 bases matching TRBD1. J gave up 4 bases and V 5 bases, and 8 bases lay outside the gene matches. The length of the CDR3 is 15 residues. Germline V CDR1 and CDR2: DFQATT, SNEGSKA (reference sequence). The CDR3 reads CSAGKGTGGLETQYL. CDR3 bases: TGCAGTGCTGGAAAAGGGACAGGGGGCTTAGAGACCCAGTACTTA.

This clonotype was seen many times. The chain links TRBV5-4 to TRBJ2-3; 10 nucleotides align to TRBD1. With 4 bases clipped from V and 4 bases from J, the junction kept 6 bases outside the gene matches. The CDR3 totals 15 residues. Germline V CDR1 and CDR2: SGHNT, YYREEE (reference sequence). The CDR3 protein is CASSRRDRGPDTQYF. The CDR3 DNA follows: TGTGCCAGCAGCCGCCGGGACAGGGGACCAGATACGCAGTATTTT. The full variable domain, with the rest looked up from reference TRBV5-4 and TRBJ2-3, is ETGVTQSPTHLIKTRGQQVTLRCSSQSGHNTVSWYQQALGQGPQFIFQYYREEENGRGNFPPRFSGLQFPNYSSELNVNALELDDSALYLCASSRRDRGPDTQYFGPGTRLTVL.

This rearrangement joins TRBV19 to TRBJ2-6, with 9 bases fitting TRBD1. CDR3 length equals 16 residues. V gave up 4 bases and J gave up 3 bases; unmatched junction bases: 4. CDR1 is LNHDA, CDR2 SQIVND, per germline (reference sequence). For the CDR3, the DNA is TGTGCCAGTAGTACCGACAGGGGGAATGGGGCCAACGTCCTGACTTTC. Amino acid sequence: CASSTDRGNGANVLTF.

This clonotype was found many times. This chain connects TRBV12-5 to TRBJ1-5; TRBD1 might be the D (6 bases). Looked up from germline, CDR1 is LGHNT and CDR2 is FRNRAP. V was pared by 4 bases and J by 6 bases, with 16 bases between. There are 15 residues in the CDR3. CDR3 residues: CASGSRGGRLQPQHF. CDR3 bases: TGTGCTAGTGGTTCCCGGGGGGGGCGCCTTCAGCCCCAGCATTTT.

This clonotype came up a few times. V is TRBV4-1 and J is TRBJ2-7, with 9 bases matching TRBD2. Looked up from germline, CDR1 is MGHRA and CDR2 is YSYEKL. The CDR3 totals 15 residues. V was clipped by 9 bases and J by 4 bases; unmatched bases: 13. The CDR3 here is CASRRTIAGEYEQYF. As DNA, the CDR3 is TGCGCCAGTCGCCGGACGATAGCGGGAGAATACGAGCAGTACTTC.

This chain uses TRBV20-1 with TRBJ2-1; 13 nucleotides align to TRBD2. Per germline, CDR1 DFQATT and CDR2 SNEGSKA (reference sequence). V was pared by 5 bases and J by 9 bases, with 10 bases of the junction left unmatched. The length of the CDR3 is 15 residues. CDR3 bases: TGCAGTGCTCCCTCTGGACTAGCGGGAGCGGGTGAGCAGTTCTTC. Encoded protein: CSAPSGLAGAGEQFF.

This clonotype was observed many times. CDR3 sequence reads: CASSFPSSNTQYF. CDR3 bases: TGTGCCAGCAGTTTCCCCAGCTCAAATACGCAGTATTTT. This chain links TRBV12-3 or TRBV12-4 with TRBJ2-3; the D is unclear. The V end was cut by 3 bases, the J end by 7 bases, with 11 bases between. CDR3 size: 13 residues.

In its sample, this clonotype was seen a few times. The CDR3 DNA is TGCAGTGTCGAGACTAGCGGAACTCCCGAGCAGTACTTC. Translated: CSVETSGTPEQYF. This chain connects TRBV20-1 to TRBJ2-7; 9 bases line up with TRBD2. Germline CDR1 and CDR2: DFQATT and SNEGSKA (reference sequence). The ends lost 7 bases at V and 6 bases at J; junction bases unmatched: 10. This CDR3 has 13 amino acids.

This clonotype was recorded at least ten times. The genes are TRBV28 and TRBJ2-5; D may correspond to TRBD1 or TRBD2 (7 bases each). The CDR3 consists of 15 residues. In germline, CDR1 is MDHEN, CDR2 SYDVKM. The V and J ends lost 3 bases and 2 bases respectively, with 13 bases between them. CDR3 sequence reads: CASSFHQGGQETQYF. The DNA for the CDR3 is TGTGCCAGCAGTTTCCACCAGGGGGGGCAAGAGACCCAGTACTTC.

At least ten counts were recorded for this clonotype. Sequence at one end of the junction differs from germline and may be a read error. The J gene is TRBJ1-1, the V gene TRBV4-1; D gene uncertain. CDR1 and CDR2 from the germline V gene are MGHRA and YSYEKL. The CDR3 spans 14 residues. CDR3 in DNA: TGCGCCAGCAGCAAAGAGGGAACGGGGACTGAAGCTTTCTTT. Residues: CASSKEGTGTEAFF.

V is TRBV3-1 and J is TRBJ1-6; D unresolved. V was pared by 1 base and J by 9 bases, with 7 bases between. Germline CDR1 reads LGHDT; CDR2 reads YNNKEL (reference sequence). The CDR3 runs to 13 residues. CDR3 DNA: TGTGCCAGCAGCCAAGGCCAAGGTTCACCCCTCCACTTT. It yields the protein CASSQGQGSPLHF.

The chain recombines TRBV7-2 with TRBJ1-2; TRBD1 aligns across 7 bases. Germline V gene sequence: CDR1 SGHTA, CDR2 FQGNSA. The CDR3 consists of 15 residues. The V and J ends lost 5 bases and 1 base, in that order; junction bases with no gene match: 7. The CDR3 sequence: CASSIQGGLNYGYTF. The CDR3, as DNA: TGTGCCAGCAGCATCCAGGGGGGTCTTAACTATGGCTACACCTTC.

Many counts were recorded for this clonotype. CDR3 nucleotide sequence: TGTGCCAGCAGCGTTTCCGGGACAGGGGTGTTAACGCAGTATTTT. Translating it yields CASSVSGTGVLTQYF. This chain links TRBV7-9 with TRBJ2-3; 10 bases line up with TRBD1. The CDR3 extends over 15 amino acids. The V gene's germline CDR1 is SEHNR and CDR2 FQNEAQ (reference sequence). V lost 5 bases and J lost 9; bases outside the gene matches: 11.